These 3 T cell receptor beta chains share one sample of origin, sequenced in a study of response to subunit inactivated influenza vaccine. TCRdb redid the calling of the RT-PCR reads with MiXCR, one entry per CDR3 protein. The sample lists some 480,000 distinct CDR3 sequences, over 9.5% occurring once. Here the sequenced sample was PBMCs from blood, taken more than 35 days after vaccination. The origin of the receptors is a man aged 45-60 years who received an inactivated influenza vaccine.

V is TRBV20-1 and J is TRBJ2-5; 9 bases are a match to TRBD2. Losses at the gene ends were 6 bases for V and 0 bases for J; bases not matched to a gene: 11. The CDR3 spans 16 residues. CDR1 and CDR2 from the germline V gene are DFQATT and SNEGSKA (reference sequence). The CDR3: CSALGLAGGYQETQYF. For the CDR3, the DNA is TGCAGTGCGTTGGGACTAGCTGGAGGGTACCAAGAGACCCAGTACTTC.

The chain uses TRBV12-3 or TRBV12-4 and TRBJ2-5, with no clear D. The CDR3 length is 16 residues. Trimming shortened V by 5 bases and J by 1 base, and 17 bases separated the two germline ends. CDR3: CASSQNSGLLQETQYF. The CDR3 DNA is TGTGCCAGCAGTCAAAACAGTGGTCTCCTCCAAGAGACCCAGTACTTC.

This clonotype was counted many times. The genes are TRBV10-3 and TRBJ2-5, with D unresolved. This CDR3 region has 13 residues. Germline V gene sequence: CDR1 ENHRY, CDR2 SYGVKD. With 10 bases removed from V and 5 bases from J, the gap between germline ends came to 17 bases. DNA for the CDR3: TGTGCCACCAGCCCGAAAAGCATGGAGACCCAGTACTTC. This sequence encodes CATSPKSMETQYF.